A single T cell receptor beta chain is shown here with its context. Original processing notes: How many nucleated cells were present was estimated from reference gene primer amplification. The table came from immunoSEQ multiplex PCR; TCRdb's copy has only in-frame clones and leaves some out. D and trimming were read from the DNA, whereas the V and J calls and clone size are those reported in that table. The sample has around 250,000 clones, around 90% seen once; the top ten hold around 0.7%. This entry comes from a study of blood T cell repertoires in COVID-19. Study at large: Samples came from the United States, Italy and Spain, spanning acute and convalescent COVID-19. PBMCs, B-cell-depleted T cells, or T cells were the source of the cDNA or gDNA that made up the material.

The V gene's germline CDR1 is KGHDR and CDR2 SFDVKD. The junction had 6 bases not matched to a gene; V was cut back by 4 bases and J by 5 bases. The CDR3 runs 15 residues. This sequence was found in a human donor in a cohort sampled during active COVID-19. The chain combines TRBV24-1 with TRBJ2-7, with 11 positions matching TRBD1. The sample comprised peripheral blood. The CDR3 sequence: CATSERTGGVNEQYF. As DNA, the CDR3 is TGTGCCACCAGTGAGCGGACAGGGGGCGTCAACGAGCAGTACTTC.